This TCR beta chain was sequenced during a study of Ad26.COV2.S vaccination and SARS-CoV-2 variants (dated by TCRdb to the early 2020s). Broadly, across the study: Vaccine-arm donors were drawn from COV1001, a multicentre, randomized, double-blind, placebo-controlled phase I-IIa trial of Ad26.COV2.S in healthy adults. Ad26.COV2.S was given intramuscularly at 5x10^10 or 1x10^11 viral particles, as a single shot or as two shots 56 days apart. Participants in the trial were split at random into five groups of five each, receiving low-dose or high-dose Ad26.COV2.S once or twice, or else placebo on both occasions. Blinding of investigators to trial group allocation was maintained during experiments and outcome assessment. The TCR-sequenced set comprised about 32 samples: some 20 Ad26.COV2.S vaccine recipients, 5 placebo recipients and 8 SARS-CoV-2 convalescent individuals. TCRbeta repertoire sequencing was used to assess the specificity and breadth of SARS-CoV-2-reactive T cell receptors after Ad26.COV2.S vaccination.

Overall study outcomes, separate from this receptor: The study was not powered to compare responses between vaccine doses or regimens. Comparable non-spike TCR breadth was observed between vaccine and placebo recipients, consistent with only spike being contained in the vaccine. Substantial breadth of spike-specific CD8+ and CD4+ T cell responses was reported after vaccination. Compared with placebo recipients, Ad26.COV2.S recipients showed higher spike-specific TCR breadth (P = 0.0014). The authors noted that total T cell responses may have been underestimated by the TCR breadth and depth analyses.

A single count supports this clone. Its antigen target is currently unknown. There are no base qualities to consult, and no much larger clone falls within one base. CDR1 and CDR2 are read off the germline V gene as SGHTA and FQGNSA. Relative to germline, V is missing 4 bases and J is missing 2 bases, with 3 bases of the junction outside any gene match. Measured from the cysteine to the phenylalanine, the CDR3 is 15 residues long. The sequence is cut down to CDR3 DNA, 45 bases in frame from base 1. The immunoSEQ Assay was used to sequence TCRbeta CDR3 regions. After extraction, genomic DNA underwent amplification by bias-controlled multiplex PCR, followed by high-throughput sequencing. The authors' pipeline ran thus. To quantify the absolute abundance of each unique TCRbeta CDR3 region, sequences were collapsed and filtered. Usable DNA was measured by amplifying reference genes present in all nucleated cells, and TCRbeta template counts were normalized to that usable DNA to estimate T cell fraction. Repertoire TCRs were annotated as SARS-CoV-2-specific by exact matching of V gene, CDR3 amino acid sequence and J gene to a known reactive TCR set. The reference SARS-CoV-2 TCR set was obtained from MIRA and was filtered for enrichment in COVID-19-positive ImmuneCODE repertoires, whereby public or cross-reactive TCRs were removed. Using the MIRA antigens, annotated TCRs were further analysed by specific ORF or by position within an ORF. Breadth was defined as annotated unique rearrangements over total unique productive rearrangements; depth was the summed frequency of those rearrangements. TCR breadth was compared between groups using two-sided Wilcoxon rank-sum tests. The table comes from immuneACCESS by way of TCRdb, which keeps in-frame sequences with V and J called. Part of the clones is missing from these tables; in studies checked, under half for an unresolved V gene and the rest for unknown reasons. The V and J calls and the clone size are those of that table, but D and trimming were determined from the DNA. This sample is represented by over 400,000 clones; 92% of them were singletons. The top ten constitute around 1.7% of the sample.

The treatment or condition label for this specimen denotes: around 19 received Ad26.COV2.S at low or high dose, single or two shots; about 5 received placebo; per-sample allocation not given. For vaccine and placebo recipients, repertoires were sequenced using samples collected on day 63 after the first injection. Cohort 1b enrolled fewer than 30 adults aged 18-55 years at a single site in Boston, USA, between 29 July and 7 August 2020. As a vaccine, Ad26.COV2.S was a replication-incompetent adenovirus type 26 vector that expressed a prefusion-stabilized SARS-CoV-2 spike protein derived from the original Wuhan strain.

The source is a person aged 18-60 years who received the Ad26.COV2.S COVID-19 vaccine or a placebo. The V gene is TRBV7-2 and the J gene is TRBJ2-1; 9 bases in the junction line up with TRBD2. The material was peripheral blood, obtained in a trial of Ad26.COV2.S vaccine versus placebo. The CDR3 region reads CASSYSGGPYNEQFF. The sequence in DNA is TGTGCCAGCAGCTATAGCGGGGGACCCTACAATGAGCAGTTCTTC.